These 7 T cell receptor beta chains came from one sample sequenced in a study of T cells in Graves' hyperthyroidism and ophthalmopathy. Amplified regions were TCR beta CDR3 sequences from RNA transcripts. The primer set for the first-round RT-PCR of the TCR CDR3 was HTBI. TCRdb re-called the multiplex PCR reads through MiXCR, storing one row per CDR3 protein. In the table there are under 300,000 distinct CDR3 sequences, less than 30% of which are singletons. Sequences were obtained from blood. Every receptor here comes from a man aged 40-55 years with Graves' hyperthyroidism that later progressed to Graves' ophthalmopathy.

The chain carries TRBV4-3 and TRBJ2-3, with D maybe TRBD2 (5 bases). Germline CDR1 is LGHNA and CDR2 is YSLEER. Deletions cut 0 bases from V and 9 bases from J, with 10 bases between. There are 13 residues in the CDR3. CDR3 amino acids: CASSQDRWRTQYF. The CDR3 coding sequence is TGCGCCAGCAGCCAAGATCGGTGGAGGACGCAGTATTTT.

In its sample, this clonotype was seen many times. CDR3 protein: CASSFGGGSGRTGELFF. CDR3 DNA: TGTGCCAGCAGCTTTGGAGGTGGAAGCGGGAGAACCGGGGAGCTGTTTTTT. V usage is TRBV11-2 and J usage is TRBJ2-2; 8 bases agree with TRBD2. V lost 3 bases, J lost 5 bases, and 11 bases stayed unmatched. CDR1 is SGHAT, CDR2 FQNNGV, per germline. The CDR3 runs 17 residues.

V and J are TRBV6-1 and TRBJ1-2, with D uncertain. CDR1 and CDR2 (germline): MNHNS, SASEGT. CDR3 length: 13 amino acids. Trimming left V 6 bases short and J 13 bases short, with 21 bases between. The CDR3 loop reads CASRLGGGFFGTF. Written as DNA, the CDR3 is TGTGCCAGCAGGTTGGGTGGAGGATTCTTCGGCACCTTC.

Ten or more counts support this clonotype. J is TRBJ1-3 and V is TRBV11-1, with D uncertain. This CDR3 comprises 19 residues. CDR1 and CDR2 from the germline V gene are SGHAT and FQDESV (reference sequence). V lost 1 base, J lost 0 bases, and 19 bases lay in between. This chain's CDR3 is CASSLGLGWQFASGNTIYF. In nucleotides, the CDR3 is TGTGCCAGCAGCTTAGGGCTTGGTTGGCAGTTCGCCTCTGGAAACACCATATATTTT.

This clonotype occurred many times. The chain recombines TRBV9 with TRBJ1-2, with 7 bases aligning to TRBD1. This CDR3 is 14 amino acids long. The trim removed 5 bases at V and 3 bases at J, leaving 7 bases unmatched. Germline V gene lookup returns CDR1 SGDLS and CDR2 YYNGEE. CDR3 DNA: TGTGCCAGCAGTCGACAGGGCATCCACTATGGCTACACCTTC. This codes for CASSRQGIHYGYTF.

This chain connects TRBV6-5 to TRBJ1-1; no firm D call. Germline values: CDR1 MNHEY, CDR2 SVGAGI. Trimming shortened V by 0 bases and J by 5 bases, and 10 bases separated the two germline ends. CDR3 length: 14 residues. The CDR3, as DNA: TGTGCCAGCAGTTACTCGACTCAATGGACTGAAGCTTTCTTT. Translated: CASSYSTQWTEAFF.

The chain couples TRBV6-2 or TRBV6-3 to TRBJ2-7; D may match TRBD1 or TRBD2 (6 bases each). The length of the CDR3 is 13 residues. V was trimmed by 8 bases and J by 0 bases, leaving 11 bases between them. The germline gives CDR1 MNHEY, CDR2 SVGEGT. The CDR3 loop reads CASGGTNSYEQYF. The CDR3 bases are TGTGCCAGCGGGGGGACAAACTCCTACGAGCAGTACTTC.